This T cell receptor beta chain was recovered during a study of blood T cell repertoires in COVID-19. Study summary: Samples taken during acute and convalescent COVID-19 were collected in the United States, Italy and Spain.

Germline loops: CDR1 SEHNR, CDR2 FQNEAQ (reference sequence). The V gene lost 5 bases and the J gene lost 1 base, with 14 bases spanning the gap. This CDR3 is 15 amino acids long. TCRdb keeps only in-frame clones here, not all; method: immunoSEQ multiplex PCR. Of about 47,000 clones in the sample, around 86% are singletons; the top ten hold 12% to 15%. The receptor was derived from a human donor with acute or convalescent COVID-19. The donor label of this sample is uncertain. The rearrangement joins TRBV7-9 to TRBJ1-1; D is perhaps TRBD1 (5 bases). The sequenced material came from peripheral blood. The CDR3 spells CASSTDGGRNTEAFF. The DNA for the CDR3 is TGTGCCAGCAGCACCGACGGGGGAAGGAACACTGAAGCTTTCTTT.